One and the same sample provided the 8 T cell receptor beta chains below, sequenced in a study of human T cells and chemical hapten exposure. Using its own MiXCR run on the RACE reads, TCRdb lists one record per CDR3 protein. The data show 35,000 to 45,000 distinct CDR3 sequences, with 9.5% to 15% seen just once and roughly 6.1% held by the top ten. Time point defined: pre-sensitization, week 0. Treatment: therapeutic diphenylcyclopropenone sensitization with weekly scalp DPC. The input for sequencing was whole blood, taken in connection with sensitization to the hapten diphenylcyclopropenone (DPC). Receptors were obtained from a woman in her thirties with alopecia areata. Some clones in this sample may be carry-over from other donors' samples.

The J gene is TRBJ1-3, the V gene TRBV7-9; D unresolved. Trimming removed 5 bases from V and 2 bases from J, with 10 bases in between. Germline V gives CDR1 SEHNR, CDR2 FQNEAQ (reference sequence). The CDR3 extends over 14 amino acids. The CDR3 DNA reads TGTGCCAGCAGCGTTTTTGAAGCTGGAAACACCATATATTTT. It translates to CASSVFEAGNTIYF.

This clonotype was detected a few times. V is TRBV4-3 and J is TRBJ2-1; 10 bases align to TRBD2. The CDR3 has 16 residues. The J segment lost 9 bases and the V segment lost 0 bases, leaving 8 bases of the junction unmatched. In germline, CDR1 is LGHNA, CDR2 YSLEER. CDR3 DNA sequence: TGCGCCAGCAGCCAAGATCTAGCGGGGGAGGCGGGTGAGCAGTTCTTC. Its translation: CASSQDLAGEAGEQFF.

There are many counts of this clonotype. This chain uses TRBV12-3 or TRBV12-4 with TRBJ2-3; 10 positions match TRBD2. The CDR3 extends over 18 amino acids. Trimming removed 6 bases from V and 3 bases from J; junction bases left unmatched: 15. In nucleotides, the CDR3 is TGTGCCAGCAGCTTACGGGTAGGAGCGGGAGGGCCAACAGATACGCAGTATTTT. The encoded protein is CASSLRVGAGGPTDTQYF.

This clonotype was counted ten times or more. This rearrangement joins TRBV7-9 to TRBJ2-7, with D hard to call. This CDR3 contains 15 residues. Germline CDR1 is SEHNR and CDR2 is FQNEAQ (reference sequence). Trimming cost V 3 bases and J 2 bases, with 14 bases left between them. The CDR3, as DNA: TGTGCCAGCAGCTTCTGGACGGACGGGCCCTACGAGCAGTACTTC. It translates to CASSFWTDGPYEQYF. Looking up the rest from reference TRBV7-9 and TRBJ2-7 gives the full variable domain: DTGVSQNPRHKITKRGQNVTFRCDPISEHNRLYWYRQTLGQGPEFLTYFQNEAQLEKSRLLSDRFSAERPKGSFSTLEIQRTEQGDSAMYLCASSFWTDGPYEQYFGPGTRLTVT.

The rearrangement uses TRBV29-1 and TRBJ1-2; D gene uncertain. The CDR3 runs to 10 residues. The V end lost 1 base, the J end lost 14 bases, and 11 bases lay between the germline ends. CDR1 is SQVTM, CDR2 ANQGSEA, per germline. The DNA of the CDR3 is TGCAGCGTTGAAGGGAGTCCCACTACCTTC. Encoded protein: CSVEGSPTTF.

V and J are TRBV29-1 and TRBJ2-1; 9 bases align to TRBD1. The CDR3 has 16 amino acids. With V trimmed by 6 bases and J by 2 bases, 11 bases remained unmatched. CDR1 and CDR2 from the germline V gene are SQVTM and ANQGSEA. The chain's CDR3 is CSVGNRDRVAYNEQFF. CDR3 coding DNA: TGCAGCGTGGGGAACCGGGACAGGGTGGCCTACAATGAGCAGTTCTTC.

This clonotype was observed many times. The chain joins TRBV4-3 to TRBJ2-7; tentatively, D is TRBD2 (6 bases). The CDR3 is made up of 15 amino acids. Between the trimmed V and J ends, which lost 4 bases and 2 bases, there was a span of 15 bases. Germline values: CDR1 LGHNA, CDR2 YSLEER. The DNA of the CDR3 is TGCGCCAGCAGCCCCCGATGGGGGACTCCCTACGAGCAGTACTTC. This translates into CASSPRWGTPYEQYF.

The rearrangement joins TRBV6-6 to TRBJ2-7; 13 nucleotides agree with TRBD2. Germline V gives CDR1 MNHNY, CDR2 SVGAGI (reference sequence). V was clipped by 2 bases and J by 3 bases; unmatched bases: 7. The CDR3 loop spans 17 amino acids. This CDR3 reads CASSYGGTSGNVYEQYF. The CDR3 DNA sequence: TGTGCCAGCAGTTACGGCGGGACTAGCGGGAATGTCTACGAGCAGTACTTC.